This is a list of T cell receptor beta chains from one sample in a study of T cell changes during pregnancy in multiple sclerosis. Profiled with immunoSEQ multiplex PCR; TCRdb holds only in-frame clones, not every one. The sample yields about 50,000 clones, over 80% seen once. The sequenced sample was CD4+ T cells from peripheral blood mononuclear cells, obtained in the third trimester of pregnancy. Receptors originate from a female donor with multiple sclerosis, enrolled in a pregnancy study. CDR3s include the opening cysteine and the closing phenylalanine or tryptophan. Fields, in order: J gene, clone size, D gene, V gene, CDR3 protein, CDR3 DNA. The D gene is left open where the match is weak. Size tells how often a clone was seen (once, few, many) or the class of an expanded clone, and some rows leave it out.

>TRBJ2-7|-|TRBD1|TRBV12-5
CASGTGQGSEQYF
TGTGCTAGTGGAACGGGACAGGGTTCCGAGCAGTACTTC
>TRBJ2-5|-|TRBD2|TRBV7-2
CASSPSGGIQETQYF
TGTGCCAGCAGTCCTTCCGGGGGGATTCAAGAGACCCAGTACTTC
>TRBJ2-2|-|-|TRBV4-3
CASSQRQGKTGELFF
TGCGCCAGCAGCCAGCGGCAGGGCAAGACCGGGGAGCTGTTTTTT
>TRBJ1-5|-|-|TRBV25-1
CASSESGQGNQPQHF
TGTGCCAGCAGTGAGTCAGGGCAGGGCAATCAGCCCCAGCATTTT
>TRBJ2-1|-|TRBD2|TRBV29-1
CSVEVPSGGINNEQFF
TGCAGCGTTGAAGTTCCTAGCGGGGGAATTAACAATGAGCAGTTCTTC
>TRBJ1-4|-|TRBD1|TRBV7-9
CASSLGDRGGEKLFF
TGTGCCAGCAGCTTAGGGGACAGGGGTGGCGAAAAACTGTTTTTT
>TRBJ1-1|-|-|TRBV14
CASSQEQKNTEAFF
TGTGCCAGCAGCCAAGAACAAAAAAACACTGAAGCTTTCTTT
>TRBJ2-2|-|TRBD1|TRBV7-3
CASSFRTGTTGELFF
TGTGCCAGCAGCTTTCGGACAGGGACCACCGGGGAGCTGTTTTTT
>TRBJ2-7|-|TRBD2|TRBV9
CASSVDSGGPSYEQYF
TGTGCCAGCAGCGTTGATAGCGGGGGGCCTTCCTACGAGCAGTACTTC
>TRBJ2-1|-|TRBD1|TRBV4-2
CASSPGQGADEQFF
TGTGCCAGCAGCCCCGGACAGGGCGCTGATGAGCAGTTCTTC
>TRBJ2-5|-|TRBD1|TRBV5-5
CASSSFRGKVETQYF
TGTGCCAGCAGCTCCTTCAGGGGGAAGGTAGAGACCCAGTACTTC
>TRBJ2-7|-|-|TRBV6-1
CASKGRGGYEQYF
TGTGCCAGCAAAGGCAGAGGGGGCTACGAGCAGTACTTC
>TRBJ1-2|once|TRBD1|TRBV11-2
CASSPSTGRYGYTF
TGTGCCAGCAGCCCATCGACAGGGCGCTATGGCTACACCTTC
>TRBJ2-3|-|-|TRBV9
CASSVAHSGTDTQYF
TGTGCCAGCAGCGTAGCGCATAGCGGCACAGATACGCAGTATTTT
>TRBJ1-4|-|-|TRBV5-4
CASSWESNEKLFF
TGTGCCAGCAGTTGGGAGTCTAATGAAAAACTGTTTTTT
>TRBJ1-1|-|-|TRBV25-1
CASSDRTSAGKPAEAFF
TGTGCCAGCAGTGATAGAACGTCGGCGGGTAAACCGGCTGAAGCTTTCTTT
>TRBJ1-1|-|-|TRBV7-2
CASSLRQGPTEAFF
TGTGCCAGCAGCCTGCGTCAGGGGCCCACTGAAGCTTTCTTT
>TRBJ2-5|-|-|TRBV7-2
CASSLGGARETQYF
TGTGCCAGCAGTCTAGGTGGGGCCCGAGAGACCCAGTACTTC
>TRBJ2-5|-|TRBD1|TRBV6-5
CASSLARGRIQETQYF
TGTGCCAGCAGTTTAGCCAGGGGGCGAATACAAGAGACCCAGTACTTC
>TRBJ2-3|-|TRBD2|TRBV5-4
CASSLSGGGGPDTQYF
TGTGCCAGCAGCTTGTCTGGCGGGGGAGGCCCAGATACGCAGTATTTT
>TRBJ2-1|-|TRBD2|TRBV9
CASSVTSGYNEQFF
TGTGCCAGCAGCGTAACTAGCGGGTACAATGAGCAGTTCTTC
>TRBJ2-7|-|-|TRBV7-9
CASSLRDSSYEQYF
TGTGCCAGCAGCTTAAGAGACAGCTCCTACGAGCAGTACTTC
>TRBJ2-7|-|TRBD1|TRBV6-5
CASSTGGVPYEQYF
TGTGCCAGCAGCACAGGGGGCGTCCCCTACGAGCAGTACTTC
>TRBJ1-1|-|-|TRBV7-8
CASSLDPGWNTEAFF
TGTGCCAGCAGCTTAGATCCCGGGTGGAACACTGAAGCTTTCTTT
>TRBJ1-5|-|TRBD1|TRBV30
CAWSPGQGISQPQHF
TGTGCCTGGAGTCCCGGACAGGGGATTAGTCAGCCCCAGCATTTT
>TRBJ2-7|-|-|TRBV7-9
CASSLAGGYEQYF
TGTGCCAGCAGCTTAGCGGGGGGTTACGAGCAGTACTTC
>TRBJ2-5|-|-|TRBV6-4
CASSDSSRGATQYF
TGTGCCAGCAGTGACTCAAGCAGGGGGGCGACCCAGTACTTC
>TRBJ2-5|-|TRBD2|TRBV10-3
CATGLAGGPDQETQYF
TGTGCCACCGGACTAGCGGGGGGGCCGGACCAAGAGACCCAGTACTTC
>TRBJ2-5|-|TRBD2|TRBV9
CASSVAPSGGLGQETQYF
TGTGCCAGCAGCGTAGCCCCTAGCGGGGGGCTAGGGCAAGAGACCCAGTACTTC
>TRBJ1-2|-|TRBD1|TRBV27
CASSFRTGDGYTF
TGTGCCAGCAGTTTTAGGACAGGGGATGGCTACACCTTC
>TRBJ2-5|-|TRBD1|TRBV7-3
CASSLGVTGGTGRTQYF
TGTGCCAGCAGCTTGGGGGTGACAGGGGGAACCGGGCGGACCCAGTACTTC
>TRBJ2-1|-|TRBD1|TRBV11-2
CASSLSRTGEWYINEQFF
TGTGCCAGCAGCTTATCACGAACAGGGGAGTGGTACATAAATGAGCAGTTCTTC
>TRBJ1-4|-|TRBD1|TRBV18
CASSPGQNEKLFF
TGTGCCAGCTCACCGGGACAGAATGAAAAACTGTTTTTT
>TRBJ2-2|-|-|TRBV7-3
CASSLLGAGPGGELFF
TGTGCCAGCAGCTTATTAGGGGCTGGCCCGGGCGGGGAGCTGTTTTTT
>TRBJ2-5|-|TRBD1|TRBV12-5
CASGPGQGQQGTQYF
TGTGCTAGTGGTCCCGGACAGGGCCAACAGGGGACCCAGTACTTC
>TRBJ2-7|-|-|TRBV9
CASSAQTATEQYF
TGTGCCAGCAGCGCACAGACAGCCACCGAGCAGTACTTC
>TRBJ2-7|few|TRBD1|TRBV6-4
CASSDSDRGEQYF
TGTGCCAGCAGTGACTCGGACAGGGGCGAGCAGTACTTC
>TRBJ1-1|-|TRBD1|TRBV5-6
CASSLVGTDNTEAFF
TGTGCCAGCAGCTTGGTCGGGACAGATAACACTGAAGCTTTCTTT
>TRBJ2-3|-|TRBD2|TRBV2
CASSEYLTSGDTQYF
TGTGCCAGCAGTGAGTATTTGACTAGCGGCGATACGCAGTATTTT
>TRBJ1-2|-|-|TRBV6-1
CASIIGNGYTF
TGTGCCAGCATTATCGGGAATGGCTACACCTTC
>TRBJ2-1|-|-|TRBV6-1
CASSEAGRNEQFF
TGTGCCAGCAGTGAGGCAGGGAGGAATGAGCAGTTCTTC
>TRBJ1-1|-|-|TRBV7-2
CASSPHPTGNTEAFF
TGTGCCAGCAGCCCACACCCGACAGGGAACACTGAAGCTTTCTTT
>TRBJ2-3|-|TRBD2|TRBV27
CASSDQRGGRADTQYF
TGTGCCAGCAGTGATCAGCGGGGGGGCCGGGCGGATACGCAGTATTTT
>TRBJ2-1|-|-|TRBV7-6
CASSFYLIGSGNNEQFF
TGTGCCAGCAGCTTCTATCTCATCGGGTCGGGGAACAATGAGCAGTTCTTC
>TRBJ2-3|-|TRBD1|TRBV7-9
CASSPRGPDTQYF
TGTGCCAGCAGCCCGAGGGGGCCAGATACGCAGTATTTT
>TRBJ1-5|-|TRBD1|TRBV30
CAWIRTGYESNQPQHF
TGTGCCTGGATCAGGACAGGGTATGAGAGCAATCAGCCCCAGCATTTT
>TRBJ2-2|-|-|TRBV27
CASSRSGVYTGELFF
TGTGCCAGCAGCCGCTCAGGGGTCTACACCGGGGAGCTGTTTTTT
>TRBJ1-2|-|TRBD1|TRBV10-3
CAIRTTGGYGYTF
TGTGCCATCAGGACAACAGGGGGCTATGGCTACACCTTC
>TRBJ2-7|-|TRBD1|TRBV7-9
CASSLGDRGREQYF
TGTGCCAGCAGCTTAGGGGACAGGGGACGCGAGCAGTACTTC
>TRBJ2-1|-|TRBD2|TRBV29-1
CSGLGLASTYNEQFF
TGCAGCGGCCTCGGACTAGCTTCCACCTACAATGAGCAGTTCTTC
>TRBJ1-1|-|TRBD1|TRBV7-2
CASSLEQGAQGQAFF
TGTGCCAGCAGCTTAGAACAGGGGGCGCAAGGGCAAGCTTTCTTT
>TRBJ2-2|-|-|TRBV18
CASSPPGRVVGTGELFF
TGTGCCAGCTCACCACCGGGCAGGGTAGTCGGGACCGGGGAGCTGTTTTTT
>TRBJ1-5|-|-|TRBV12-5
CASGLMASNQPQHF
TGTGCTAGTGGTTTGATGGCCAGCAATCAGCCCCAGCATTTT